A single sample gave rise to the 27 T cell receptor beta chains below, sequenced in a study of T cells in Graves' hyperthyroidism and ophthalmopathy. Researchers took RNA transcripts and amplified the TCR beta CDR3 regions from them. Initially, a first-round RT-PCR of the TCR CDR3 employed the HTBI primer set. TCRdb passed the multiplex PCR reads through MiXCR, listing each CDR3 protein once. Of approximately 710,000 distinct CDR3 sequences listed, around 15% are singletons. Sequencing was performed on blood. Every receptor here comes from a man in his fifties or sixties with Graves' hyperthyroidism.

The table lists this clonotype with a few counts. This chain uses TRBV6-2 or TRBV6-3 with TRBJ1-2, with unresolved D. Germline CDR1 is MNHEY and CDR2 is SVGEGT. CDR3 length: 12 amino acids. Trimming took off 2 bases at V and 4 bases at J, with 5 bases between the two ends. The CDR3 region is CASSYGAYGYTF. CDR3 coding DNA: TGTGCCAGCAGTTACGGCGCCTATGGCTACACCTTC.

In its sample, this clonotype was seen many times. This chain links TRBV15 with TRBJ2-1; perhaps TRBD1 as D (5 bases). The CDR3 has 14 amino acids. V was shortened by 4 bases and J by 4 bases, with 11 bases between the two germline ends. CDR1 is LNHNV and CDR2 is YYDKDF in the germline V gene (reference sequence). CDR3 bases: TGTGCCACCAGCAAAGACAGTTCGTACAATGAGCAGTTCTTC. Translated, it gives CATSKDSSYNEQFF.

This clonotype was picked up a small number of times. The rearrangement uses TRBV6-2 or TRBV6-3 and TRBJ2-7; a possible D gene is TRBD1 (7 bases). Germline lookup yields CDR1 MNHEY and CDR2 SVGEGT. V was clipped by 6 bases and J by 2 bases, with 17 bases between them. This CDR3 region has 15 residues. CDR3 nucleotides: TGTGCCAGCAGGCTGAGCGCGGGACAGACCTACGAGCAGTACTTC. Its protein is CASRLSAGQTYEQYF.

This clonotype came up a few times. The chain combines TRBV24-1 with TRBJ2-6; 9 bases are shared with TRBD1. Germline V lookup: CDR1 KGHDR, CDR2 SFDVKD. CDR3 length: 18 amino acids. With V trimmed by 4 bases and J by 0 bases, 6 bases remained unmatched. The CDR3 sequence is CATSEGQGLYSGANVLTF. The CDR3, as DNA: TGTGCCACCAGTGAGGGACAGGGCCTTTACTCTGGGGCCAACGTCCTGACTTTC.

This clonotype came up many times. The chain employs TRBV6-1 and TRBJ2-5; weak D call: TRBD2 (6 bases). CDR1 and CDR2 (germline): MNHNS, SASEGT. The CDR3 has 13 residues. Trimming left V 7 bases short and J 1 base short, with 10 bases between. The CDR3 protein is CASNSGPQETQYF. CDR3 DNA: TGTGCCAGCAATAGCGGACCCCAAGAGACCCAGTACTTC.

This clonotype has a count of ten or more. The chain is built from TRBV28 and TRBJ1-5; TRBD1 might be the D (5 bases). V was clipped by 10 bases and J by 2 bases, with 12 bases between them. The length of the CDR3 is 13 residues. The germline V gene has CDR1 MDHEN and CDR2 SYDVKM. CDR3 coding DNA: TGTGCCATCGAGGACACGCGCAATCAGCCCCAGCATTTT. This codes for CAIEDTRNQPQHF.

The chain links TRBV27 to TRBJ2-7, with D tentatively TRBD1 (8 bases). The CDR3 consists of 17 residues. Per germline, CDR1 MNHEY and CDR2 SMNVEV (reference sequence). Trimming shortened V by 4 bases and J by 4 bases, and 23 bases separated the two germline ends. CDR3 sequence: CASSYMGGNTGGYEQYF. CDR3 DNA: TGTGCCAGCAGTTATATGGGGGGGAATACAGGGGGGTACGAGCAGTACTTC.

In its sample, this clonotype was seen many times. The chain links TRBV12-3 or TRBV12-4 to TRBJ1-1; D is possibly TRBD1 (5 bases). V was shortened by 5 bases and J by 11 bases, with 21 bases between the two germline ends. CDR3 length: 14 amino acids. CDR3 bases: TGTGCCAGCAGTCCCTTGGGAGGGGACCTTCAGGCTTTCTTT. Its protein is CASSPLGGDLQAFF.

This clonotype appeared many times. V gene TRBV5-4 combines with J gene TRBJ2-7; TRBD2 matches 8 bases. CDR1 and CDR2 from the germline V gene are SGHNT and YYREEE (reference sequence). CDR3 length: 12 amino acids. Unmatched junction bases numbered 4, after V lost 6 bases and J lost 5 bases. This chain's CDR3 is CASNTGGHEQYF. The DNA for the CDR3 is TGTGCCAGCAATACGGGAGGGCACGAGCAGTACTTC.

This clonotype has a single count. Just one base apart from a much larger clone, this may be a read error. In this CDR3 the conserved last residue, phenylalanine or tryptophan, is missing, so a read error is likely. This sequence joins TRBV5-1 and TRBJ1-2; the D is unclear. CDR3 length equals 13 residues. The V gene's germline CDR1 is SGHRS and CDR2 YFSETQ. V dropped 0 bases and J dropped 6 bases, with 9 bases sitting between them. For the CDR3, the DNA is TGCGCCAGCAGCTTGGGGAATCCCGATGGCTACACCCTC. It translates to CASSLGNPDGYTL.

About this clonotype: Sequence at one end of the junction differs from germline and may be a read error. The chain has TRBV6-1 and TRBJ2-1, with D perhaps TRBD1 (5 bases). From germline, CDR1 is MNHNS and CDR2 SASEGT. The CDR3 consists of 12 residues. The CDR3 sequence: CVSSGAQREQFF. In DNA, the CDR3 is TGTGTCAGCAGTGGGGCCCAGAGGGAGCAGTTCTTC.

This clonotype was detected a few times. This chain joins TRBV6-2 or TRBV6-3 and TRBJ1-1, with TRBD1 matching over 10 bases. There are 15 residues in the CDR3. CDR1 and CDR2 from the germline V gene are MNHEY and SVGEGT. V dropped 7 bases and J dropped 4; count of bases not matched to a gene: 9. The CDR3, as DNA: TGTGCCAGCACTTCGGGACAGGGGCGAGGCACTGAAGCTTTCTTT. Its protein product is CASTSGQGRGTEAFF.

This clonotype has ten or more counts. This chain connects TRBV27 to TRBJ2-2; D is unclear. V was shortened by 5 bases and J by 1 base, with 8 bases between the two germline ends. This CDR3 region has 14 residues. Per the germline V gene, CDR1 is MNHEY and CDR2 is SMNVEV (reference sequence). The DNA of the CDR3 is TGTGCCAGCAGTCCACGGAGGAACACCGGGGAGCTGTTTTTT. It is translated as CASSPRRNTGELFF.

The chain carries TRBV7-2 and TRBJ2-5, with a tentative D call TRBD2 (6 bases). The CDR3 spans 14 residues. The ends were cut back, 5 bases at V and 2 bases at J, with 12 bases in the middle. The V gene's germline CDR1 is SGHTA and CDR2 FQGNSA. This CDR3 is CASSPGEVQETQYF. The CDR3 nucleotides are TGTGCCAGCAGCCCCGGGGAGGTTCAAGAGACCCAGTACTTC.

This clonotype was counted a single time. The J gene is TRBJ2-1, the V gene TRBV14; 11 bases line up with TRBD2. CDR1 and CDR2 from the germline V gene are SGHDN and FVKESK. J lost 9 bases, V lost 5 bases, and 15 bases had no gene match. The length of the CDR3 is 17 residues. CDR3 residues: CASSDRTSGRFSGEQFF. CDR3 nucleotides: TGTGCCAGCAGCGACCGGACTAGCGGGCGCTTTTCTGGTGAGCAGTTCTTC.

This clonotype was counted many times. The J gene is TRBJ1-1, the V gene TRBV7-2; D call uncertain. The CDR3 is 14 residues long. Trimming removed 2 bases from V and 1 base from J, with 8 bases in between. Germline values: CDR1 SGHTA, CDR2 FQGNSA. Written as DNA, the CDR3 is TGTGCCAGCAGCTTAAATCGGCAGAACACTGAAGCTTTCTTT. Residues: CASSLNRQNTEAFF.

The rearrangement uses TRBV10-3 and TRBJ2-1; TRBD2 aligns across 15 bases. Germline V gives CDR1 ENHRY, CDR2 SYGVKD. The V gene end was trimmed by 6 bases and the J gene end by 1 base; junction bases not matched to a gene: 1. This CDR3 is 16 amino acids long. CDR3 loop: CAIRGTSGRSYNEQFF. The CDR3 DNA is TGTGCCATCAGGGGGACTAGCGGGAGGTCCTACAATGAGCAGTTCTTC.

This clonotype was counted ten times or more. This chain connects TRBV20-1 to TRBJ2-1, with D unresolved. This CDR3 is 12 amino acids long. Trimming cost V 6 bases and J 3 bases, with 9 bases left between them. Germline V gene sequence: CDR1 DFQATT, CDR2 SNEGSKA (reference sequence). In DNA, the CDR3 is TGCAGTGCAATCGAGGACTACAATGAGCAGTTCTTC. This encodes CSAIEDYNEQFF.

This clonotype appeared many times. The chain couples TRBV30 to TRBJ2-5; 14 nucleotides line up with TRBD2. Germline CDR1 GTSNPN, CDR2 SVGIG (reference sequence). This CDR3 has 16 residues. Trimming at V came to 2 bases and at J to 4 bases, leaving 6 bases not matched to a gene. This CDR3 reads CAWSRGLAGVGETQYF. The CDR3 DNA follows: TGTGCCTGGAGTCGGGGACTAGCGGGAGTGGGAGAGACCCAGTACTTC.

The rearrangement uses TRBV7-9 and TRBJ2-1; 9 bases match TRBD2. Germline values: CDR1 SEHNR, CDR2 FQNEAQ (reference sequence). This CDR3 region has 13 residues. Unmatched junction bases numbered 4, after V lost 3 bases and J lost 10 bases. Here the CDR3 reads CASSLLTSGEQFF. Here the CDR3 DNA reads TGTGCCAGCAGCTTGTTGACTAGCGGCGAGCAGTTCTTC. Filled out from reference TRBV7-9 and TRBJ2-1, the complete variable domain reads DTGVSQNPRHKITKRGQNVTFRCDPISEHNRLYWYRQTLGQGPEFLTYFQNEAQLEKSRLLSDRFSAERPKGSFSTLEIQRTEQGDSAMYLCASSLLTSGEQFFGPGTRLTVL.

Details on this clonotype: This clone may be a read error of a much larger clone one base away. CDR3 in DNA: TGTGCCAGTAGTAAAGAACTAGCGGGAGCCCGAGATGCGCAGTATTTT. Its translation: CASSKELAGARDAQYF. V gene TRBV19 combines with J gene TRBJ2-3; 11 bases are a match to TRBD2. This CDR3 has 16 residues. CDR1 and CDR2 (germline): LNHDA, SQIVND (reference sequence).

This clonotype was recorded at least ten times. V usage is TRBV28 and J usage is TRBJ1-1; D not certain. The V and J ends lost 3 bases and 0 bases respectively, with 8 bases between them. The CDR3 is 14 residues long. From germline, CDR1 is MDHEN and CDR2 SYDVKM. The CDR3, as DNA: TGTGCCAGCAGTTTTAGGCAGCTGAACACTGAAGCTTTCTTT. It specifies CASSFRQLNTEAFF.

This clonotype was picked up many times. V and J are TRBV27 and TRBJ2-1; 7 positions match TRBD2. The V gene end was trimmed by 5 bases and the J gene end by 8 bases; junction bases not matched to a gene: 9. CDR1 MNHEY and CDR2 SMNVEV come from the germline V gene (reference sequence). The CDR3 spans 14 residues. CDR3 sequence reads: CASSPRLARDEQFF. CDR3 DNA: TGTGCCAGCAGTCCGAGACTAGCAAGAGATGAGCAGTTCTTC.

There are a few counts of this clonotype. This chain uses TRBV28 with TRBJ2-2, with D perhaps TRBD1 (5 bases). Looked up from germline, CDR1 is MDHEN and CDR2 is SYDVKM. Between the trimmed V and J ends, which lost 4 bases and 0 bases, there was a span of 9 bases. CDR3 length: 15 amino acids. The CDR3 DNA sequence: TGTGCCAGCAGTTCACAGGTTACGAACACCGGGGAGCTGTTTTTT. Its translation is CASSSQVTNTGELFF.

The V and J genes are TRBV20-1 and TRBJ1-1; the match to TRBD1 covers 7 bases. The CDR3 extends over 14 amino acids. Per the germline V gene, CDR1 is DFQATT and CDR2 is SNEGSKA (reference sequence). The V and J ends lost 7 bases and 0 bases, in that order; junction bases with no gene match: 8. CDR3 sequence: CSDAGQTMNTEAFF. The CDR3 DNA follows: TGCAGTGACGCGGGACAGACCATGAACACTGAAGCTTTCTTT.

The table lists this clonotype with many counts. V is TRBV6-2 or TRBV6-3 and J is TRBJ2-2; D possibly corresponds to TRBD2 (6 bases). The ends were cut back, 7 bases at V and 5 bases at J, with 17 bases in the middle. This CDR3 is 15 amino acids long. From germline, CDR1 is MNHEY and CDR2 SVGEGT. CDR3 coding DNA: TGTGCCAGCACCACGACCCTGACTAGGACCGGGGAGCTGTTTTTT. Protein: CASTTTLTRTGELFF.

This clonotype showed up just a few times. The CDR3 reads CASSGQGAGYRKNIQYF. CDR3 DNA sequence: TGTGCCAGCAGCGGACAGGGGGCAGGTTACCGAAAAAACATTCAGTACTTC. This sequence joins TRBV6-2 or TRBV6-3 and TRBJ2-4; TRBD1 aligns across 11 bases. CDR1 is MNHEY, CDR2 SVGEGT, per germline. Trimming removed 6 bases from V and 4 bases from J; junction bases left unmatched: 11. CDR3 length: 17 amino acids.